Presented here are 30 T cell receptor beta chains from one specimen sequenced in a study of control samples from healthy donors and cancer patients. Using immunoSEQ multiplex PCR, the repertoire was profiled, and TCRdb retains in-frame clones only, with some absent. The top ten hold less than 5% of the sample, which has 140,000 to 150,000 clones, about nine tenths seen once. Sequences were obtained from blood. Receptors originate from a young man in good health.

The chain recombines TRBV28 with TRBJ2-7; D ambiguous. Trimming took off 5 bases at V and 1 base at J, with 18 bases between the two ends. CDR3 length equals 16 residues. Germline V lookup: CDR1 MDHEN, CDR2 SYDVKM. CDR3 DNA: TGTGCCAGCAGTCCGCCTTCCAGGCCGGCATCCTACGAGCAGTACTTC. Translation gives CASSPPSRPASYEQYF.

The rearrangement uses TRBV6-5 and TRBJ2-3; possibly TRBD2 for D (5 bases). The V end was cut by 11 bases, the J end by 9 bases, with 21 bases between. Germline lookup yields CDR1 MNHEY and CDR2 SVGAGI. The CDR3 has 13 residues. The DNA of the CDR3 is TGTGCCCGCTTCCGGTTTGAAGGAGGAACGCAGTATTTT. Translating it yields CARFRFEGGTQYF.

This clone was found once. The CDR3 nucleotides read TGTGCCAGCAGCCACGGGACTAGCATCCACGAGCAGTACTTC. It is translated as CASSHGTSIHEQYF. V is TRBV11-3 and J is TRBJ2-7; 9 bases are shared with TRBD2. Germline assignment: CDR1 SGHNT and CDR2 YENEEA. This CDR3 has 14 amino acids. The V gene end was trimmed by 5 bases and the J gene end by 5 bases; junction bases not matched to a gene: 7.

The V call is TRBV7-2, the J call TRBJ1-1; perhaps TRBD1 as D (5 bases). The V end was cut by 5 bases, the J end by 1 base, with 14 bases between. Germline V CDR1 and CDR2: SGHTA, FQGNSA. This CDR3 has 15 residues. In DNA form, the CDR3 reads TGTGCCAGCAGCCCTATTTTACAGGCGAACACTGAAGCTTTCTTT. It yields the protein CASSPILQANTEAFF. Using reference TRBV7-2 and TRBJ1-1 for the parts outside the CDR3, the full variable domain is GAGVSQSPSNKVTEKGKDVELRCDPISGHTALYWYRQSLGQGLEFLIYFQGNSAPDKSGLPSDRFSAERTGGSVSTLTIQRTQQEDSAVYLCASSPILQANTEAFFGQGTRLTVV.

CDR3: CASRRQGGITIYF. DNA of the CDR3: TGTGCCAGCAGGCGACAGGGGGGTATCACCATATATTTT. J is TRBJ1-3 and V is TRBV6-5; the match to TRBD1 covers 9 bases. The ends lost 6 bases at V and 9 bases at J; junction bases unmatched: 6. CDR1 is MNHEY and CDR2 is SVGAGI in the germline V gene. CDR3 size: 13 residues.

The CDR3 DNA reads as TGTGCCAGCTCACCGGGACAAAATTTAGAGAACACTGAAGCTTTCTTT. This translates into CASSPGQNLENTEAFF. The gene calls are TRBV18 and TRBJ1-1, with D possibly TRBD1 on 6 matching bases. Germline V CDR1 and CDR2: KGHSH, LQKENI. Trimming removed 3 bases at V and 1 base at J, with 15 bases between. This CDR3 is 16 amino acids long.

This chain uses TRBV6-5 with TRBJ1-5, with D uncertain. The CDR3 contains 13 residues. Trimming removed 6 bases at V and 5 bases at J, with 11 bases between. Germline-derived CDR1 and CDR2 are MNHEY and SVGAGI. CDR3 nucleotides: TGTGCCAGCAGCCCCGCATTCGATCAGCCCCAGCATTTT. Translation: CASSPAFDQPQHF.

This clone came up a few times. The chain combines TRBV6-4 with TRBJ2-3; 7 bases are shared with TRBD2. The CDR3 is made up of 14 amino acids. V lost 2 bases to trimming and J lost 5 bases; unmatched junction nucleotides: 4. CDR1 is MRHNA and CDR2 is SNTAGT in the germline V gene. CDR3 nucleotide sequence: TGTGCCAGCAGTGACGGGAGGGAGCTAGATACGCAGTATTTT. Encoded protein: CASSDGRELDTQYF.

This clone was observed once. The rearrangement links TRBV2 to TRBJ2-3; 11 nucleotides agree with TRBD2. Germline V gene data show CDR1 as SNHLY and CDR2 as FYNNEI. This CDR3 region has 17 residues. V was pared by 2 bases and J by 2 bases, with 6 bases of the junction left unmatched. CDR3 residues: CASSESRLAGYTDTQYF. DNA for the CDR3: TGTGCCAGCAGTGAATCGCGACTAGCGGGATACACAGATACGCAGTATTTT.

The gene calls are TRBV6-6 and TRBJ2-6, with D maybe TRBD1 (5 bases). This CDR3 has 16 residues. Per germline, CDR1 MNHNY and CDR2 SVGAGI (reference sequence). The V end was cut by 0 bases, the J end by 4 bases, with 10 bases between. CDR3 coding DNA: TGTGCCAGCAGTTACTCCCAGGGTCCCGGGGCCAACGTCCTGACTTTC. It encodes CASSYSQGPGANVLTF.

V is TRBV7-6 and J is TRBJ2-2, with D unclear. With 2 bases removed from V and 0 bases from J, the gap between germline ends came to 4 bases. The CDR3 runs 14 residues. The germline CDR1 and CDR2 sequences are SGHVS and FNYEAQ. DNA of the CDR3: TGTGCCAGCAGCTTAACCGCGAACACCGGGGAGCTGTTTTTT. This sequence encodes CASSLTANTGELFF.

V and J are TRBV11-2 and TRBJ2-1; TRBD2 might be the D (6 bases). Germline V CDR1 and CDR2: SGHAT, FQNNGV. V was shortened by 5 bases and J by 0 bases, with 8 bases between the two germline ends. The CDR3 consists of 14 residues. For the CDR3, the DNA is TGTGCCAGCAGCCTGGGGGGCTCCTACAATGAGCAGTTCTTC. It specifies CASSLGGSYNEQFF.

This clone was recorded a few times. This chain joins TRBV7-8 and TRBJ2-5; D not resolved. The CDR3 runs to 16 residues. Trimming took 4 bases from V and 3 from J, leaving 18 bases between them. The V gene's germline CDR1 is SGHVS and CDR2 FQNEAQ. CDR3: CASSSPWSPTEETQYF. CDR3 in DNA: TGTGCCAGCAGCTCGCCGTGGAGTCCTACTGAAGAGACCCAGTACTTC. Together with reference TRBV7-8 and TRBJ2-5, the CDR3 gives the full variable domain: GAGVSQSPRYKVAKRGQDVALRCDPISGHVSLFWYQQALGQGPEFLTYFQNEAQLDKSGLPSDRFFAERPEGSVSTLKIQRTQQEDSAVYLCASSSPWSPTEETQYFGPGTRLLVL.

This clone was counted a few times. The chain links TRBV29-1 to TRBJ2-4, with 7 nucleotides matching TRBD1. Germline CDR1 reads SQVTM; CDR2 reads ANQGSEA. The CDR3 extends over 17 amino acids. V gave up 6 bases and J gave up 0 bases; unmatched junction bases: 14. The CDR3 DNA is TGCAGCGTCAGAACAAGGGACAGAAGACTAGCCAAAAACATTCAGTACTTC. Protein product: CSVRTRDRRLAKNIQYF.

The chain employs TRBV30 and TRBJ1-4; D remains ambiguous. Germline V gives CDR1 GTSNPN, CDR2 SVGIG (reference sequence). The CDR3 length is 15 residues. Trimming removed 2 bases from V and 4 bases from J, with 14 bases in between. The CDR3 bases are TGTGCCTGGAGTCCCAGCGTCAGGAATAATGAAAAACTGTTTTTT. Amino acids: CAWSPSVRNNEKLFF.

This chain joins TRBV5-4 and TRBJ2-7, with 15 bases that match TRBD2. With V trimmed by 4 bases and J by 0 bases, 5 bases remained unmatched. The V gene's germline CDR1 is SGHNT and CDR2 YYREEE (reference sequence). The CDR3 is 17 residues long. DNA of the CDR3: TGTGCCAGCAGCCCCCGGACTAGCGGGGGGGACTCCTACGAGCAGTACTTC. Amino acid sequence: CASSPRTSGGDSYEQYF. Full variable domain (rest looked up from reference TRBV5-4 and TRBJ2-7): ETGVTQSPTHLIKTRGQQVTLRCSSQSGHNTVSWYQQALGQGPQFIFQYYREEENGRGNFPPRFSGLQFPNYSSELNVNALELDDSALYLCASSPRTSGGDSYEQYFGPGTRLTVT.

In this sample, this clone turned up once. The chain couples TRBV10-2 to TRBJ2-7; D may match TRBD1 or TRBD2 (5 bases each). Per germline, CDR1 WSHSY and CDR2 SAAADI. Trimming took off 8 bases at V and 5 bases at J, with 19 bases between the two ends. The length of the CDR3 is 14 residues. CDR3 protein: CASGAVGGSNEQYF. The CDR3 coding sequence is TGCGCCAGCGGGGCCGTTGGGGGTAGCAACGAGCAGTACTTC.

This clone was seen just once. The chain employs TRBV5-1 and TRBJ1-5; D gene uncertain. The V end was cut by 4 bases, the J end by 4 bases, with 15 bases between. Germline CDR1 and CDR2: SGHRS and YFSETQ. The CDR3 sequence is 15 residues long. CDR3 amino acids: CASSTDGQTNQPQHF. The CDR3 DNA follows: TGCGCCAGCAGCACCGACGGGCAGACGAATCAGCCCCAGCATTTT.

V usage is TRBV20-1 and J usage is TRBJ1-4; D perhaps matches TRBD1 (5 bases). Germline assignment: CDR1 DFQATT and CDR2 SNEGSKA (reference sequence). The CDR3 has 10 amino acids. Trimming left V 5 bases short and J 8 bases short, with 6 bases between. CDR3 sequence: CSAGGEKLFF. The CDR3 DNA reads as TGCAGTGCTGGGGGGGAAAAACTGTTTTTT.

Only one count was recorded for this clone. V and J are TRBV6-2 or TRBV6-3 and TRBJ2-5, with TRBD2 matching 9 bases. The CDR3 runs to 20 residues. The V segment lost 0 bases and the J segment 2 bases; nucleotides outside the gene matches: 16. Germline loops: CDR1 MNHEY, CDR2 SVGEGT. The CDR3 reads CASSYSLDRPGLAGQETQYF. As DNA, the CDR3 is TGTGCCAGCAGTTACTCCTTGGACAGACCGGGGCTAGCGGGGCAAGAGACCCAGTACTTC.

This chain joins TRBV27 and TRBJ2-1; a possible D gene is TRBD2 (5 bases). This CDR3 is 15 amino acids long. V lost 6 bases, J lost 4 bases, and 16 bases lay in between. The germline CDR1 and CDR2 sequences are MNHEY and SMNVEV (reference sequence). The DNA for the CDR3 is TGTGCCAGCAGCTTCGGGGATGCCGGTTACAATGAGCAGTTCTTC. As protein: CASSFGDAGYNEQFF.

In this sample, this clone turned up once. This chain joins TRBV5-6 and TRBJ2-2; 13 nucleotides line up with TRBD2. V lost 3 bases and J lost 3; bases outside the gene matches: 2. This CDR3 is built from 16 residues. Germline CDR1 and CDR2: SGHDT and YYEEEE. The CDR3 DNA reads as TGTGCCAGCAGCTCGGGACTAGCGGGATACACCGGGGAGCTGTTTTTT. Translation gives CASSSGLAGYTGELFF. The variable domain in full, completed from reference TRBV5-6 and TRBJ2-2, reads DAGVTQSPTHLIKTRGQQVTLRCSPKSGHDTVSWYQQALGQGPQFIFQYYEEEERQRGNFPDRFSGHQFPNYSSELNVNALLLGDSALYLCASSSGLAGYTGELFFGEGSRLTVL.

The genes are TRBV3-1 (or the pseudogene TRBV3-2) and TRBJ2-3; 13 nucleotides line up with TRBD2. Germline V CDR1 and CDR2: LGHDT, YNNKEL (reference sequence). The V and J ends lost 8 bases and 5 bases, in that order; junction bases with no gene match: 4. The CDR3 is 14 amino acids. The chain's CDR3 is CASRTSGGGDTQYF. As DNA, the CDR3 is TGTGCCAGCCGTACTAGCGGGGGGGGAGATACGCAGTATTTT.

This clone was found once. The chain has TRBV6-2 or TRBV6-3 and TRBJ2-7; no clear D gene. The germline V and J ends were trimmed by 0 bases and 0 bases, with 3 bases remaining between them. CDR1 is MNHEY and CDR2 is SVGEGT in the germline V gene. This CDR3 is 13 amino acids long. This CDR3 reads CASSYSASYEQYF. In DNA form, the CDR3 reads TGTGCCAGCAGTTACTCGGCCTCCTACGAGCAGTACTTC.

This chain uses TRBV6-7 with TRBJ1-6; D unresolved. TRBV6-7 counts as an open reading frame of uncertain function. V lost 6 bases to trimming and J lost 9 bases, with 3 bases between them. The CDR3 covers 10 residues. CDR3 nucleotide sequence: TGTGCCAGCAGCCTTTCACCCCTCCACTTT. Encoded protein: CASSLSPLHF.

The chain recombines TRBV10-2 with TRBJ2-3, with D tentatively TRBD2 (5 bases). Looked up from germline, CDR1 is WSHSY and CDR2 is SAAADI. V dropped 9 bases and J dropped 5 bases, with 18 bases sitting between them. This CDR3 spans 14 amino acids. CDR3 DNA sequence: TGCGCCAGTTCCATGGCCGGGGTGGTAGATACGCAGTATTTT. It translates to CASSMAGVVDTQYF.

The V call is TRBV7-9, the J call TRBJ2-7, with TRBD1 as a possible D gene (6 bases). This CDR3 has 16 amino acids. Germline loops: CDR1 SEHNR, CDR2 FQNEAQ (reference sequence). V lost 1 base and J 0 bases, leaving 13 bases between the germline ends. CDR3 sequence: CASSLEGTHRSYEQYF. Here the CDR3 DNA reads TGTGCCAGCAGCTTAGAAGGGACACACCGCTCCTACGAGCAGTACTTC.

CDR3 loop: CASSSRTRPLEQFF. The CDR3 bases are TGTGCCAGCAGCTCCCGGACTAGGCCCTTGGAGCAGTTCTTC. The J gene is TRBJ2-1, the V gene TRBV9; 7 bases align to TRBD2. The CDR3 consists of 14 residues. V was clipped by 4 bases and J by 10 bases; unmatched bases: 11. CDR1 SGDLS and CDR2 YYNGEE come from the germline V gene.

CDR3 protein: CASGSGREYNEQFF. CDR3 coding DNA: TGTGCCAGCGGGAGCGGGAGGGAGTACAATGAGCAGTTCTTC. The V call is TRBV11-3, the J call TRBJ2-1; 10 positions match TRBD2. The CDR3 totals 14 residues. J was trimmed by 4 bases and V by 8 bases; bases with no gene match: 5. Germline V gene data show CDR1 as SGHNT and CDR2 as YENEEA.

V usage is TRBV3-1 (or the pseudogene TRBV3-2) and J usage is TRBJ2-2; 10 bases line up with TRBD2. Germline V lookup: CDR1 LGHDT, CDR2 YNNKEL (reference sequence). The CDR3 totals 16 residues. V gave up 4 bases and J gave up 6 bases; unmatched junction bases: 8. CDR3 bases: TGTGCCAGCAGCCTAGCTGGACTAGCGGCGGCCGGGGAGCTGTTTTTT. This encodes CASSLAGLAAAGELFF.